This T cell receptor (beta chain) was captured in a study of blood T cells in healthy people across ages. Study results and caveats: Estimates of total diversity, which came from one million sequenced T cells, were considered to be underestimates.

The authors ran a second PCR of about 7 to 11 cycles using a sample-barcoded 5' primer and a J-beta primer mix. Each CDR3 protein is one row after TCRdb ran MiXCR on the 5' RACE reads. This table has about 640,000 distinct CDR3 sequences, approximately 50% appearing once. The CDR3 has 15 amino acids. Germline CDR1 LGHNA, CDR2 YSLEER. Trimming took 0 bases from V and 0 from J, leaving 7 bases between them. Comments on this clonotype: Its antigen remains unknown.

The rearrangement joins TRBV4-3 to TRBJ2-3; D uncertain. This sequence originates from a man aged 60-69 years in good health. The sequencing input was blood. The CDR3 DNA sequence: TGCGCCAGCAGCCAAGATTTCTCCAGCACAGATACGCAGTATTTT. This gives the protein CASSQDFSSTDTQYF.